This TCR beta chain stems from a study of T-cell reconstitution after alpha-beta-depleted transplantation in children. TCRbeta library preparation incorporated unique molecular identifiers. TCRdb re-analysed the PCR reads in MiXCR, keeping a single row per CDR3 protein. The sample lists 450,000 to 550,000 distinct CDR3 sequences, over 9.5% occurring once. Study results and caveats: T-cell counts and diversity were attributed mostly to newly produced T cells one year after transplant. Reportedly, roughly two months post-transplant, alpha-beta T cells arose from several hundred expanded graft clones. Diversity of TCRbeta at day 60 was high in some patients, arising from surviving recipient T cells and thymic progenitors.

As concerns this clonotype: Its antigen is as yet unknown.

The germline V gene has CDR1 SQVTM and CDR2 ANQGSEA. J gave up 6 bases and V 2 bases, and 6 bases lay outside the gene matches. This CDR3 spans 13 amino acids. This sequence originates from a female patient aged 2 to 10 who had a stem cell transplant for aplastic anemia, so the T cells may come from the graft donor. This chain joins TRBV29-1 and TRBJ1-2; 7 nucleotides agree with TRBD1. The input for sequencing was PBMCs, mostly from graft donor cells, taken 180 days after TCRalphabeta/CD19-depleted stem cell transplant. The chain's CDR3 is CSVERDSRHGYTF. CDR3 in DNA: TGCAGCGTTGAAAGGGACAGCCGACATGGCTACACCTTC.